This T cell receptor (beta chain) was profiled in a study of long-term antiretroviral therapy in people with HIV. They ran version v3.0 of the immunoSEQ assay at survey level. Per-sample TRB depth target: roughly 40,000-50,000 T-cell genomes. Repertoires were generated with immunoSEQ multiplex PCR, while TCRdb's copy carries only in-frame clones and drops some. The table lists around 17,000 clones, around 96% of them singletons. Study conclusions and caveats: It was not possible to obtain data on ART adherence, viral resistance or therapy changes.

With respect to this clone: Its antigen remains unidentified.

Material: unsorted PBMCs, obtained more than 10 years after starting antiretroviral therapy. The receptor's source is a man aged 30 to 45 with HIV.

CDR3 amino acids: CASSLSGGETQYF. The CDR3 DNA is TGTGCCAGCAGCTTATCTGGGGGGGAGACCCAGTACTTC. The chain couples TRBV7-2 to TRBJ2-5; tentatively, D is TRBD2 (6 bases). The CDR3 has 13 amino acids. Germline lookup yields CDR1 SGHTA and CDR2 FQGNSA. V lost 2 bases and J 5 bases, leaving 9 bases between the germline ends. Full variable domain (outside the CDR3, taken from reference TRBV7-2 and TRBJ2-5): GAGVSQSPSNKVTEKGKDVELRCDPISGHTALYWYRQSLGQGLEFLIYFQGNSAPDKSGLPSDRFSAERTGGSVSTLTIQRTQQEDSAVYLCASSLSGGETQYFGPGTRLLVL.